The source of this TCR beta chain is a study of shared clonotypes between healthy human individuals. Whole-study results and caveats: Incompleteness in sorted-subset sequencing, despite large depth, was shown by rarefaction. Clonotypes not shared had lower generation probabilities than those common to all four donors. Shared clonotypes: approximately 4.5% naive CD4, about 4% naive CD8, 2.3% memory CD4, 0.4% memory CD8.

Germline V lookup: CDR1 SNHLY, CDR2 FYNNEI. V was cut by 6 bases and J by 3 bases, with 14 bases left in between. This CDR3 region has 15 residues. With regard to this clone: The antigen remains unidentified.

The donors, healthy adults who were HIV-negative, had experienced no recent acute infections or vaccinations. Sequenced by immunoSEQ multiplex PCR; TCRdb stores in-frame clones only, minus some. The sample includes about 2.3 million clones, 80% to 95% seen only once; the top ten take 0.39%. The sample consisted of naive CD4+ T cells from PBMCs. The sample's subset: CD45RA+ positively selected. This clonotype was obtained from a man between 18 and 29 years old in good health. Some clones in this sample may be carry-over from other donors' samples. The chain joins TRBV2 to TRBJ2-2, with a tentative D call TRBD1 (6 bases). The CDR3 sequence: CASREFGGDTGELFF. The CDR3 DNA is TGTGCCAGCAGGGAGTTTGGGGGCGACACCGGGGAGCTGTTTTTT.